The TCR beta chain under discussion was sequenced for a study of cytomegalovirus exposure and HLA in healthy donors. With 60 Vbeta and 13 Jbeta primers, the PCR was carried out. The assay was immunoSEQ multiplex PCR, and TCRdb's table has in-frame clones only and misses some. The table lists fewer than 100,000 clones, around 77% of them singletons, with approximately 8% in the top ten. From germline, CDR1 is KGHSH and CDR2 LQKENI. V trimming: 4 bases; J trimming: 2 bases; junction bases outside the gene matches: 4. This CDR3 has 16 residues. Sequencing was performed on PBMCs. The V gene is TRBV18, the J gene TRBJ2-2; 10 nucleotides agree with TRBD1. The TCR sequence derives from a female donor in good health and CMV-seronegative. CDR3 DNA sequence: TGTGCCAGCTCACGGCCGACAGGGGGCAACACCGGGGAGCTGTTTTTT. It specifies CASSRPTGGNTGELFF.